This T cell receptor beta chain was recovered during a study of shared clonotypes between healthy human individuals (dated by TCRdb to 2019 to 2021). The study in broad terms: The cohort comprised a couple of women and three men aged 18 to 49 years. For each donor, three plates each were used for CD4 naive and CD4 memory, two plates were used for CD8 naive, and one plate was used for CD8 memory. To estimate repertoire size and how much clonotypes are shared between individuals, the study performed deep sequencing of blood TCR repertoires from roughly five healthy adults. Different laboratories and diverse techniques were used to prepare libraries and sequence TCR repertoires, to increase sequencing depth and limit assay-specific biases. Leukapheresis yielded between about 0.94 and 9 billion PBMCs per donor.

Results and caveats for the whole study, not just this receptor: Clonotypes shared by all four sorted-subset donors showed higher generation probabilities than non-shared clonotypes. Pairwise subsampling led to the expectation that sequencing depth would affect the degree of clonotype sharing among donors. Even with the large sequencing depth, rarefaction of the sorted-subset datasets indicated that sequencing was incomplete. Estimated clonotype richness was generally larger for naive than for memory subsets. Sharing across a handful of donors was observed for around 5% of naive CD4, 3.5% of naive CD8, about 2.3% of memory CD4, and 0.4% of memory CD8 clonotypes. Sampling was limited to blood, and TCR repertoires in tissue likely differ from TCR repertoires in blood. Because the study included a small number of donors, the genetic and exposure-history diversity represented was limited.

Remarks on this clone: Its antigen is unknown. No base qualities exist here, and no much larger clone lies one base off it.

Using the deep immunoSEQ assay, multiplex PCR amplified TCR CDR3 regions from genomic DNA. Genomic DNA extracted from each cell subset was distributed evenly over all wells of several immunoSEQ 96-well plates, and each plate served as one replicate. For sorted subsets, about 0.2 ug genomic DNA, equal to about 30,000 T cell genomes, was loaded into each replicate PCR. Purified libraries were measured with a Qubit 3.0 fluorometer, size-checked on a Bioanalyzer 2100, and measured again with the KAPA Library Quantification kit. A separate single-read 150-cycle Illumina NextSeq 550 flow cell was used to sequence each immunoSEQ 96-well plate. In the authors' own workflow: Because the immunoSEQ output included only junctional sequences and no quality scores, the filtering could not be the same as the filtering used for full-length reads. Sequences were annotated with PyIR, a Python wrapper for IgBLAST v1.9, and V/J genes and CDR3 were assigned using IMGT germline references. Reads with weak V/J assignments (E-value above 1e-6), missing CDR3, stop codons, out-of-frame junctions, or ambiguous translated residues were removed. V3J clonotypes were defined by identical inferred V gene, J gene, and CDR3 amino acid sequence. To compute the percentage overlap between repertoires, the number of shared unique clonotypes was divided by the size of the smaller repertoire. Three approaches were used to assess repertoire richness: RTK rarefaction, the Chao1 estimator, and Recon v2.1 estimates of unobserved clonotypes. Generation probabilities were computed with OLGA for all TCRbeta clonotypes obtained by the gDNA method from a handful of donors. TCRdb retrieved this table from immuneACCESS and kept in-frame rearrangements only. Not all clones are present; in checked studies, unresolved V genes account for under half, and no reason is known for the remainder. The DNA gave D and trimming, while V, J and clone size come from that table. A total of about 2.4 million clones appear in this sample, roughly 93% of them only once. 0.36% of the sample is held by the ten biggest clonotypes.

Trimming accounts for 5 bases at V and 4 bases at J, while the number of junction bases matched to no gene is 7. Taken from the germline V gene, the CDR1 and CDR2 loops are SGHTA and FQGNSA. The CDR3, from cysteine to phenylalanine, totals 15 residues. The kept DNA is CDR3 alone, 45 bases in frame from the first base. The donors were healthy, HIV-negative adults who had no recently reported acute infections or vaccinations. Every donor was a Caucasian adult residing in Nashville, Tennessee, USA. Magnetic negative selection was used to enrich CD4+ T cells, after which naive cells were positively selected on CD45RA and the negative fraction became the memory subset. Blood was obtained by leukapheresis, after which PBMCs were separated by Ficoll-Histopaque density gradient centrifugation and cryopreserved in liquid nitrogen vapor phase. Analytical flow cytometry was used to check the purity and quantity of every magnetically sorted T cell population. From each sorted fraction, genomic DNA was isolated and quantified by UV absorbance on a Nanodrop 2000c.

This TCR came from a young man in good health. Some clones in this sample may be carry-over from other donors' samples. Sequenced: naive CD4+ T cells from PBMCs. The meaning of the sample's cell subset or site label: CD45RA+ positively selected. The rearranged segments are TRBV7-2 and TRBJ2-7; 11 central nucleotides agree with TRBD1. In nucleotides, the sequence is TGTGCCAGCAGCCGTGGACAGGGGGCGCAGTACGAGCAGTACTTC. Its product reads: CASSRGQGAQYEQYF.